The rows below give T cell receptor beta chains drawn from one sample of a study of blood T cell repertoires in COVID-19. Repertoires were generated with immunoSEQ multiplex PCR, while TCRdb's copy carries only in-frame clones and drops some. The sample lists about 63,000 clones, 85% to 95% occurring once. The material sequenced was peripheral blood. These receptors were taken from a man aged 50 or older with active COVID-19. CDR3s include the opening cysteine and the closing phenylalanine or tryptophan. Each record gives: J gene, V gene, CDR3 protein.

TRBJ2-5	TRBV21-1	CASSLSGTSGRERRETQYF
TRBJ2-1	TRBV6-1	CASSEVLDYEQFF
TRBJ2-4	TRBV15	CATSRTREVKNIQYF
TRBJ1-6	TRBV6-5	CASTGKAGHRSPLHF
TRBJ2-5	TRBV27	CASRLAGGRETQYF
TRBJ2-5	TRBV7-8	CASSLKETGTQYF
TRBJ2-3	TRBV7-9	CASGLAGGYTQYF
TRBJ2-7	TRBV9	CASSVGTHSSYEQYF
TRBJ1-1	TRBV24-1	CATSDKQNVEAFF
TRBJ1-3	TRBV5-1	CASSLAPGGSGNTIYF
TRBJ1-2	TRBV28	CASSPPGQDGYTF
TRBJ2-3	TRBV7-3	CASSLTSGRTDTQYF
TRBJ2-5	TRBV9	CASSVGGQETQYF
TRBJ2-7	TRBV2	CASRVPGGPGQGYEQYF
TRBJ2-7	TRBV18	CASSPLSSEGHEQYF
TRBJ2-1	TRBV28	CASSPALAGVREQFF
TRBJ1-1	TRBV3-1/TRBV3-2	CASTTGGSTEAFF
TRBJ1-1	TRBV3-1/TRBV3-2	CASSQVGAEAFF
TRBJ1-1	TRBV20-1	CSASDRDTEAFF
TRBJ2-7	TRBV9	CASSVDAGGPVEQYF
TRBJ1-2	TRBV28	CASSLLSGGYTF
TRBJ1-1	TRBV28	CATLKRPLEAFF
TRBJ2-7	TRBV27	CASSPRTATQGEQYF
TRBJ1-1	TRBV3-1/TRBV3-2	CASTGQGYTEAFF
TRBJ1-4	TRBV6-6	CASSYPQQGWGEKLFF
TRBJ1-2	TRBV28	CASSPQGTASNYGYTF
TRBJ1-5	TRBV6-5	CASSLGGQSNQPQHF
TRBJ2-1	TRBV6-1	CASSEVYPYNEQFF
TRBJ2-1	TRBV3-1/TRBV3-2	CASRQSGAPYNEQFF
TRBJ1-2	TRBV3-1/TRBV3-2	CASSPGGSNYGYTF
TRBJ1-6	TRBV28	CASSLLAGRENSPLHF
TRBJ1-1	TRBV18	CASSPPVGGASTEAFF
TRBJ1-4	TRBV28	CASSLSFSGEKLFF
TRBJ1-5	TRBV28	CASIQGAGDQPQHF
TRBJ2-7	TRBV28	CASRGTGEAEQYF
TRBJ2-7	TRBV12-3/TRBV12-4	CASSPGTYEQYF
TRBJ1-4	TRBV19	CASSPRTGPSEKLFF
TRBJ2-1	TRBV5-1	CASSAGLAGYNEQFF
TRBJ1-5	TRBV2	CASSGQFNQPQHF
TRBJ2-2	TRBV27	CASRPGGAVSGELFF
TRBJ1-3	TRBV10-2	CASSERRGSGNTIYF
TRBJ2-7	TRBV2	CASKSQEGAFYEQYF
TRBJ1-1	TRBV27	CASSDPRGGRTEAFF
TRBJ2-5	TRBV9	CASSVAPVRETQYF
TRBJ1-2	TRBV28	CASRVGQGGGYTF
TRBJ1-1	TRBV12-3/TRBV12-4	CASSLSVTEAFF
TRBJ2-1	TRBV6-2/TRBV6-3	CASSLRQGTYNEQFF
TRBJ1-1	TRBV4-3	CASSQDSILRNMNTEAFF
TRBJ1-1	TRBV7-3	CASSLKEGTEAFF
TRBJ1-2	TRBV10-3	CAISDSDTGDLNYGYTF
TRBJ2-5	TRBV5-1	CASNLQGSSKTQYF
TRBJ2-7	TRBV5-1	CASSLVRGSYEQYF
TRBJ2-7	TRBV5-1	CASSLALGVSEQYF
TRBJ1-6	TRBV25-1	CASQNSPLHF
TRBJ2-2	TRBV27	CASTPNRDRANTGELFF
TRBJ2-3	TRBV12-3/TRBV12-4	CASSRDSSSPQYF
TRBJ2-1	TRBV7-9	CASSYRQGWDEQFF
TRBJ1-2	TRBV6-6	CASSRAGTGYGYTF
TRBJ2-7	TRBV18	CASSPPSSSGREQYF
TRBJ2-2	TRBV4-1	CASRLRSANTGELFF